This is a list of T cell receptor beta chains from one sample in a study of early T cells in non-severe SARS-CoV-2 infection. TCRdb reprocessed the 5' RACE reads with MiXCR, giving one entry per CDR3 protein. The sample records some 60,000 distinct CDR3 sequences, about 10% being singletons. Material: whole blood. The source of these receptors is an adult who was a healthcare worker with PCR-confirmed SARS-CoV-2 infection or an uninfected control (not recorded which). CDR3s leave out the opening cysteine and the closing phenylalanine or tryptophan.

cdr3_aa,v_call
ASSLRSGDRGQETQY,TRBV11-2
ASSVGPLAGVGGEQF,TRBV9
ASSLTAGEIDTQY,TRBV7-3
SARDPGGYGYT,TRBV20-1
SVRLSYNEQF,TRBV29-1
SANGTINEQY,TRBV20-1
ASSKRREGREQY,TRBV21-1
ASSEQGGDTQY,TRBV2
ASSRTADGYT,TRBV6-2/TRBV6-3
ASGLVSRDARLGYT,TRBV12-5
ASSPGLKNIQY,TRBV27
ASSLVGGNSNQPQH,TRBV7-2
SARDVERGNQPQH,TRBV20-1
ASSQGLAGGPTDTQY,TRBV7-9
SALKTSGDYEQY,TRBV20-1
ASSPGIAGGAQY,TRBV7-2
ASSPPTGTNEKLF,TRBV5-5
SVFGNTGELF,TRBV29-1
ASSWRLAEQF,TRBV6-2/TRBV6-3
SVAMGEQY,TRBV29-1
SPQEGSEQF,TRBV29-1
ASSLVFQETQY,TRBV11-2
ASSRTVNQPQH,TRBV5-6
ASRQDLGIGTQY,TRBV6-2/TRBV6-3
ASSELSGPANSPLH,TRBV2
ASSFPSGIIEQF,TRBV5-6
ASSQYSQY,TRBV4-3
ASSGPSRRQIVYGYT,TRBV6-6
ASSPGPKRAQY,TRBV19
ASKRSPDGYEQY,TRBV6-2/TRBV6-3
ASSRGLADMNTGELF,TRBV4-1
ASRPSGRSYNEQF,TRBV6-1
SATTTGTEAF,TRBV20-1
ASTEVGTSEETQY,TRBV6-2/TRBV6-3
ASEGARSGAEAF,TRBV19
ASSRDAGSGANVLT,TRBV5-4
ASRTSLAGGPYNEQF,TRBV6-1